This TCR beta chain was profiled in a study of cytomegalovirus exposure and HLA in healthy donors. The study, taken as a whole, reports: Association of a missense DCLRE1C variant with TCR beta V- and J-gene trimming was reported in a later analysis. Many donors carried some public TCRs, although rarity characterized most TCR sequences. Fewer N-insertions than the roughly 670-donor mean were reportedly shown by an Asian-associated ancestry cluster in a later analysis.

Trimming removed 0 bases at V and 10 bases at J, with 13 bases between. Germline assignment: CDR1 SNHLY and CDR2 FYNNEI. The CDR3 sequence is 15 residues long. PCR used 60 Vbeta primers and 13 Jbeta primers. As handled by the study authors: There were about 80 million unique TCR beta chains by a later count, and 8.5 million to 14 million of them were shared. The table came from immunoSEQ multiplex PCR; TCRdb's copy has only in-frame clones and leaves some out. D and trimming were read from the DNA, whereas the V and J calls and clone size are those reported in that table. Of around 140,000 clones in the sample, around 80% were seen once. On this clone itself: Antigen specificity is unknown.

This chain connects TRBV2 to TRBJ1-6; tentatively, D is TRBD1 (5 bases). Specimen: PBMCs. The TCR was taken from a female donor in good health and CMV-seronegative. The CDR3 here is CASSEAGQGGSPLHF. DNA for the CDR3: TGTGCCAGCAGTGAAGCCGGGCAGGGTGGCTCACCCCTCCACTTT.